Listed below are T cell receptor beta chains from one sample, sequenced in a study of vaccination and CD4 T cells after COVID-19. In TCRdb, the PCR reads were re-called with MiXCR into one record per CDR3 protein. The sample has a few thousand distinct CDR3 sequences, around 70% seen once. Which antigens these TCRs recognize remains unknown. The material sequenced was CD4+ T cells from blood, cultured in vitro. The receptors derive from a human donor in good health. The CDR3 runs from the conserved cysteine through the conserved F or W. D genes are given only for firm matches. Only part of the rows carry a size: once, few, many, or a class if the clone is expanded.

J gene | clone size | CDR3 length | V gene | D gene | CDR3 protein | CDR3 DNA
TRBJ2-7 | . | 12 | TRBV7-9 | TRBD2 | CASSPILAGVHF | TGTGCCAGCAGCCCTATACTAGCGGGAGTACACTTC
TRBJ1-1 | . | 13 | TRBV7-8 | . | CASSSRTHTEAFF | TGTGCCAGCAGCTCAAGAACTCACACTGAAGCTTTCTTT
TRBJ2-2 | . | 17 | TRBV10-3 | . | CAISESTQIANTGELFF | TGTGCCATCAGTGAGTCAACACAGATCGCGAACACCGGGGAGCTGTTTTTT
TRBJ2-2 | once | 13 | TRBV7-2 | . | CASSLKGAGELFF | TGTGCCAGCAGCTTAAAGGGGGCCGGGGAGCTGTTTTTT
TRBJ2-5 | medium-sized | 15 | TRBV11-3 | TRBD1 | CASSLGGGASETQYF | TGTGCCAGCAGCTTAGGAGGGGGCGCCTCAGAGACCCAGTACTTC
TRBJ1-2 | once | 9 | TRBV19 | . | CASGIGYTF | TGTGCCAGCGGTATTGGCTACACCTTC
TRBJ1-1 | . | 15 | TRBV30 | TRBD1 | CAWSPGRTGGTEAFF | TGTGCCTGGAGTCCCGGGCGGACAGGGGGCACTGAAGCTTTCTTT
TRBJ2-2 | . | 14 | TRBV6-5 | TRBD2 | CASSYLGGTGELFF | TGTGCCAGCAGTTACTTGGGGGGGACCGGGGAGCTGTTTTTT
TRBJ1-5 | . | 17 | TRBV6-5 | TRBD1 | CASSYGTGGPGNQPQHF | TGTGCCAGCAGTTACGGGACAGGGGGACCGGGCAATCAGCCCCAGCATTTT
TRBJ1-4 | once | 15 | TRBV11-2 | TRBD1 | CASSLGGQGSEKLFF | TGTGCCAGCAGCTTAGGGGGACAGGGAAGTGAAAAACTGTTTTTT